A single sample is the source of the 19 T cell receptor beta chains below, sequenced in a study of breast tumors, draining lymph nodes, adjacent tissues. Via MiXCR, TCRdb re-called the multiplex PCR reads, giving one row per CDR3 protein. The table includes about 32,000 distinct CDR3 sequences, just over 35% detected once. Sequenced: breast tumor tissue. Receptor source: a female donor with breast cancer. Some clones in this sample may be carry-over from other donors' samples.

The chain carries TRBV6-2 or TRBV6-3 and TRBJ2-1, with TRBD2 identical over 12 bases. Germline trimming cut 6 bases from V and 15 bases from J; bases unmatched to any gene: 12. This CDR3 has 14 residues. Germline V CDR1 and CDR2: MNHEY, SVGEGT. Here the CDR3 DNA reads TGTGCCAGCAGACCCATAACTAGCGGGAGGTTCCCGTTCTTC. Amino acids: CASRPITSGRFPFF.

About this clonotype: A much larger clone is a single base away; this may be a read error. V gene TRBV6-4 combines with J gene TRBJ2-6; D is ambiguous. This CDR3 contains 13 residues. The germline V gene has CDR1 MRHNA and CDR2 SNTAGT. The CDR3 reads CAGSPSGANVLTF. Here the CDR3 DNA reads TGTGCCGGCAGCCCCTCTGGGGCCAACGTCCTGACTTTC.

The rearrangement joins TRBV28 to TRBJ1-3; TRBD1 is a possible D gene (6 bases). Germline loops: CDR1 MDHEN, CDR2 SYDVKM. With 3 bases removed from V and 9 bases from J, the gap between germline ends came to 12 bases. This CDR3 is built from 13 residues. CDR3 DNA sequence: TGTGCCAGCAGTTTCGGGGGGCGCGGCACCATATATTTT. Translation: CASSFGGRGTIYF.

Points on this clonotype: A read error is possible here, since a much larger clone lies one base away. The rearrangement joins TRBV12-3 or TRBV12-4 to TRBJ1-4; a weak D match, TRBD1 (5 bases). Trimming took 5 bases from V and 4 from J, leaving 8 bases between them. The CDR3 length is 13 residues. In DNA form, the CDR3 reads TGTGCCAGCAGTGAGGGGTTTAATGAAAAACTGTTTTTT. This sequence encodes CASSEGFNEKLFF.

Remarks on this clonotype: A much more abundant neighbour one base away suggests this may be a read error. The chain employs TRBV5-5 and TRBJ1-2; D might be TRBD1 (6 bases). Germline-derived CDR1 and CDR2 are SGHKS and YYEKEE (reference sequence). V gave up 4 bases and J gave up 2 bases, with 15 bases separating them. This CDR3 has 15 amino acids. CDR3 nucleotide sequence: TGTGCCAGCAGCATGTCGACAGGCCCCAACTATGGCTACACCTTC. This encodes CASSMSTGPNYGYTF.

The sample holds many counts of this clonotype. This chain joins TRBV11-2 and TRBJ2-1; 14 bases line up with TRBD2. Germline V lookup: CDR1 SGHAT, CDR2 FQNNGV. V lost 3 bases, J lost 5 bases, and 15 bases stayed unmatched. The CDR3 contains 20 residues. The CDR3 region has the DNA TGTGCCAGCAGCTTTCCCTGGACTAGCGGGAGGAGGAGTTGGGACAATGAGCAGTTCTTC. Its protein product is CASSFPWTSGRRSWDNEQFF. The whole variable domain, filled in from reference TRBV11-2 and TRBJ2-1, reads EAGVAQSPRYKIIEKRQSVAFWCNPISGHATLYWYQQILGQGPKLLIQFQNNGVVDDSQLPKDRFSAERLKGVDSTLKIQPAKLEDSAVYLCASSFPWTSGRRSWDNEQFFGPGTRLTVL.

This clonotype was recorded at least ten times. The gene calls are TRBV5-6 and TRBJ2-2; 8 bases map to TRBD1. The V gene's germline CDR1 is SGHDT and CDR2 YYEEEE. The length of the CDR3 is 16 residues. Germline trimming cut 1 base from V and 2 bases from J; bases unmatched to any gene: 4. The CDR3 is CASSLLQGANTGELFF. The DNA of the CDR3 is TGTGCCAGCAGCTTGTTGCAGGGGGCTAACACCGGGGAGCTGTTTTTT. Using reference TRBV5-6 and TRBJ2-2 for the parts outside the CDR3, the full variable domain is DAGVTQSPTHLIKTRGQQVTLRCSPKSGHDTVSWYQQALGQGPQFIFQYYEEEERQRGNFPDRFSGHQFPNYSSELNVNALLLGDSALYLCASSLLQGANTGELFFGEGSRLTVL.

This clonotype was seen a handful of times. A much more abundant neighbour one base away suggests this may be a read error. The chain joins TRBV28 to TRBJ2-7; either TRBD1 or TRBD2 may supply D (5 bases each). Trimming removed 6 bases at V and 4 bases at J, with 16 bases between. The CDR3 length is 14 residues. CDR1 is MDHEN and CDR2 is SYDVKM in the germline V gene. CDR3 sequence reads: CASSGTAEDYEQYF. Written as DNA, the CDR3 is TGTGCCAGCAGCGGGACGGCAGAAGATTACGAGCAGTACTTC. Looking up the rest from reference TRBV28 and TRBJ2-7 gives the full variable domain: DVKVTQSSRYLVKRTGEKVFLECVQDMDHENMFWYRQDPGLGLRLIYFSYDVKMKEKGDIPEGYSVSREKKERFSLILESASTNQTSMYLCASSGTAEDYEQYFGPGTRLTVT.

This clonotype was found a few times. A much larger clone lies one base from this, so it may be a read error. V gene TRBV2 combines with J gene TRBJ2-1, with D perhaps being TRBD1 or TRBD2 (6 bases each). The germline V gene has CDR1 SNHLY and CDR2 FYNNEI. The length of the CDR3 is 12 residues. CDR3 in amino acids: CASSDRGLEQLF. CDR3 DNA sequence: TGTGCCAGCAGTGATCGGGGGCTAGAGCAGCTCTTC. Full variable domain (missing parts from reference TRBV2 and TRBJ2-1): EPEVTQTPSHQVTQMGQEVILRCVPISNHLYFYWYRQILGQKVEFLVSFYNNEISEKSEIFDDQFSVERPDGSNFTLKIRSTKLEDSAMYFCASSDRGLEQLFGPGTRLTVL.

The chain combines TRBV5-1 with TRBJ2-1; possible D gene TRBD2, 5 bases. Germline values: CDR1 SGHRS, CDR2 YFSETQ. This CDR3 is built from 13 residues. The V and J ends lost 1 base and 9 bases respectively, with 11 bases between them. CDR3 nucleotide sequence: TGCGCCAGCAGCTTGCGAGTGGAGGTTGAGCAGTTCTTC. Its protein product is CASSLRVEVEQFF.

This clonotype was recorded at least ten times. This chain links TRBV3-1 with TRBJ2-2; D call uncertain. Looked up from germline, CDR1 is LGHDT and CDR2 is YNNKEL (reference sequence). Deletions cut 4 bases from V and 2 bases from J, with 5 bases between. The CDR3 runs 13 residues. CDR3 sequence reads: CASSRINTGELFF. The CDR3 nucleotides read TGTGCCAGCAGCCGTATAAACACCGGGGAGCTGTTTTTT.

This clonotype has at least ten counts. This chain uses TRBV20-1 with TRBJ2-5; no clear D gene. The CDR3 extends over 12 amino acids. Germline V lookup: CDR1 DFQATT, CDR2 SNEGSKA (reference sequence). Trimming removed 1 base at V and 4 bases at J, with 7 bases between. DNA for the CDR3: TGCAGTGCTAGAGGAGGAGCAGAGACCCAGTACTTC. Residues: CSARGGAETQYF.

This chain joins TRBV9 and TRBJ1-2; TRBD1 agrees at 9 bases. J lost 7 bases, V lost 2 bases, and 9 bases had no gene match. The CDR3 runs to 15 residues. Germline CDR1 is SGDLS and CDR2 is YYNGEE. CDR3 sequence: CASSVFPGTGIGYTF. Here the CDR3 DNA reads TGTGCCAGCAGCGTCTTTCCCGGGACAGGGATTGGCTACACCTTC. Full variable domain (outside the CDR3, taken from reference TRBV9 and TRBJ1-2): DSGVTQTPKHLITATGQRVTLRCSPRSGDLSVYWYQQSLDQGLQFLIQYYNGEERAKGNILERFSAQQFPDLHSELNLSSLELGDSALYFCASSVFPGTGIGYTFGSGTRLTVV.

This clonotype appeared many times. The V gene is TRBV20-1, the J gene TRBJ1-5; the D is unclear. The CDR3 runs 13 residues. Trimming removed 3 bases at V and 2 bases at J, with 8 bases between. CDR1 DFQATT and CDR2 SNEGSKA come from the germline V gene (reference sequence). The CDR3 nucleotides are TGCAGTGCTAGGGCTAGTCGCAATCAGCCCCAGCATTTT. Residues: CSARASRNQPQHF.

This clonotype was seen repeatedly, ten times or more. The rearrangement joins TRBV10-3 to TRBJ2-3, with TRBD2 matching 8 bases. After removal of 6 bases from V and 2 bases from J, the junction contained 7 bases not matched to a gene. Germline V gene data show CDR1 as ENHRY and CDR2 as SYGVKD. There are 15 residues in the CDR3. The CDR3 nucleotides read TGTGCCATCAGGCCACTAGCGGAGGCCACAGATACGCAGTATTTT. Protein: CAIRPLAEATDTQYF.

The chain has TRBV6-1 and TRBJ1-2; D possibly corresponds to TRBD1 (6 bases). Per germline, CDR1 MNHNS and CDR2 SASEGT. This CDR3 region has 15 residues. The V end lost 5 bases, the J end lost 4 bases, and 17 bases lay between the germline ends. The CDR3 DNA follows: TGTGCCAGCAGTTCCCCCCCGGGGGGCGGCTATGGCTACACCTTC. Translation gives CASSSPPGGGYGYTF.

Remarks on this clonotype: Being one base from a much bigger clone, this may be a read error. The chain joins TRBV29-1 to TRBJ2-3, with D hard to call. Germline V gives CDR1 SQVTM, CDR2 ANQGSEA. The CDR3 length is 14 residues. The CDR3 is CSVEYRVSTDTRYF. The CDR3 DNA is TGCAGCGTTGAATACCGGGTTAGCACAGATACGCGGTATTTT.

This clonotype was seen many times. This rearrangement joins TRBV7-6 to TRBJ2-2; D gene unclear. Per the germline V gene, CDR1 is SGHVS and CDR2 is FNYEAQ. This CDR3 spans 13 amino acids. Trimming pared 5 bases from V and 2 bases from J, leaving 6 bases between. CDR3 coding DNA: TGTGCCAGCAGCCAAGCCAACACCGGGGAGCTGTTTTTT. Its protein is CASSQANTGELFF.

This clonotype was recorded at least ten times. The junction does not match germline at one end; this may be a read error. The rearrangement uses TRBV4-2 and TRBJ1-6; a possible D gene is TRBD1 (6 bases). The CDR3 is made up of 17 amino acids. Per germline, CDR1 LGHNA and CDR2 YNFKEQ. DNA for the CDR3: TGTGCCAGCAGCCAAGATTTTTCGAGACAGGAAGGTTCACTCCTCCACTTT. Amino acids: CASSQDFSRQEGSLLHF.